This T cell receptor beta chain came from a study of long-term antiretroviral therapy in people with HIV. The CDR3 loop spans 13 amino acids. CDR1 SEHNR and CDR2 FQNEAQ come from the germline V gene (reference sequence). The germline V and J ends were trimmed by 3 bases and 2 bases, with 7 bases remaining between them. The run of the v3.0 immunoSEQ assay was at survey level. TCRdb's copy holds only in-frame clones and misses some; the assay was immunoSEQ multiplex PCR. The sample lists tens of thousands of clones; around 90% were seen once. The sequenced sample was unsorted PBMCs, obtained roughly 5 years after starting antiretroviral therapy. This sequence originates from a woman aged 40 to 49 with HIV. The V gene is TRBV7-9, the J gene TRBJ1-1, with D unclear. The CDR3 protein is CASSFSPNTEAFF. As DNA, the CDR3 is TGTGCCAGCAGCTTTAGCCCTAACACTGAAGCTTTCTTT.